The sequence of this T cell receptor beta chain was determined in a study of T cell repertoires in cytomegalovirus infection. Study as a whole: Public signatures in TCR beta pointed to CMV infection and matching HLA type.

As for this clonotype: The target antigen is unknown.

Via MiXCR, TCRdb re-called the reads, giving one row per CDR3 protein. The sample carries approximately 180,000 distinct CDR3 sequences, roughly 9.8% recorded once. Findings and caveats of the study: Summed public TCR beta family frequency identified CMV carriers bearing the relevant HLA. Dominating the ex vivo response were TCR beta clonotypes that were CMV-specific and HLA-C-restricted.

CDR1 and CDR2 from the germline V gene are GTSNPN and SVGIG (reference sequence). This CDR3 region has 16 residues. V was trimmed by 0 bases and J by 0 bases, leaving 14 bases between them. The source of this sequence is a human donor in good health (CMV status not recorded). Some clones in this sample may be carry-over from other donors' samples. Sequencing was done on a sample of PBMCs. This sequence joins TRBV30 and TRBJ1-1, with D tentatively TRBD1 (6 bases). CDR3 sequence (DNA): TGTGCCTGGAGTGTACGAGGACAGTACATGAACACTGAAGCTTTCTTT. Translated, it gives CAWSVRGQYMNTEAFF.